These 32 T cell receptor beta chains came from one sample sequenced in a study of blood T cell repertoires in COVID-19. Profiled with immunoSEQ multiplex PCR; TCRdb holds only in-frame clones, not every one. In the table there are 160,000 or so clones, less than 90% of which are singletons. Sequencing used peripheral blood. These receptors came from a woman in her seventies with acute or convalescent COVID-19.

The genes are TRBV18 and TRBJ1-5; weak D call: TRBD1 (5 bases). The CDR3 sequence is 14 residues long. Germline assignment: CDR1 KGHSH and CDR2 LQKENI. V was clipped by 6 bases and J by 0 bases, with 9 bases between them. This CDR3 is CASSTVYSNQPQHF. CDR3 sequence (DNA): TGTGCCAGCTCGACAGTCTATAGCAATCAGCCCCAGCATTTT.

The chain links TRBV2 to TRBJ1-3; no clear D gene. Trimming shortened V by 2 bases and J by 0 bases, and 5 bases separated the two germline ends. Per germline, CDR1 SNHLY and CDR2 FYNNEI. This CDR3 is built from 14 residues. The CDR3 coding sequence is TGTGCCAGCAGTGAACCCCGCTCTGGAAACACCATATATTTT. It encodes CASSEPRSGNTIYF.

V and J are TRBV18 and TRBJ1-2; the D gene is possibly TRBD1 (5 bases). The CDR3 has 14 residues. CDR1 and CDR2 from the germline V gene are KGHSH and LQKENI. Between the trimmed V and J ends, which lost 3 bases and 0 bases, there was a span of 8 bases. The CDR3 protein is CASSPQGPNYGYTF. The CDR3 nucleotides are TGTGCCAGCTCACCCCAGGGCCCTAACTATGGCTACACCTTC.

The J gene is TRBJ2-7, the V gene TRBV27, with 8 bases matching TRBD1. V was pared by 2 bases and J by 4 bases, with 4 bases of the junction left unmatched. CDR3 length: 14 amino acids. The germline gives CDR1 MNHEY, CDR2 SMNVEV (reference sequence). The CDR3 DNA follows: TGTGCCAGCAGTTTAAGGGGGACAGGATACGAGCAGTACGTC. This encodes CASSLRGTGYEQYV.

This clone occurred once. This chain joins TRBV2 and TRBJ1-6; D gene ambiguous. The germline V gene has CDR1 SNHLY and CDR2 FYNNEI. Trimming took off 0 bases at V and 3 bases at J, with 9 bases between the two ends. This CDR3 is 16 amino acids long. Written as DNA, the CDR3 is TGTGCCAGCAGTGAAGCGCCCGGGATCTATAATTCACCCCTCCACTTT. Translation gives CASSEAPGIYNSPLHF. The full variable domain, its missing parts supplied by reference TRBV2 and TRBJ1-6, is EPEVTQTPSHQVTQMGQEVILRCVPISNHLYFYWYRQILGQKVEFLVSFYNNEISEKSEIFDDQFSVERPDGSNFTLKIRSTKLEDSAMYFCASSEAPGIYNSPLHFGNGTRLTVT.

J is TRBJ2-3 and V is TRBV4-2; 10 bases map to TRBD2. Germline CDR1 is LGHNA and CDR2 is YNFKEQ. V was pared by 1 base and J by 5 bases, with 21 bases of the junction left unmatched. The CDR3 has 21 residues. The chain's CDR3 is CASSQGVGASGGSGRGDTQYF. CDR3 bases: TGTGCCAGCAGCCAAGGGGTCGGGGCTAGCGGGGGTTCGGGTCGTGGAGATACGCAGTATTTT.

The chain uses TRBV4-1 and TRBJ1-3; maybe TRBD1 (5 bases). The V end lost 4 bases, the J end lost 0 bases, and 16 bases lay between the germline ends. Germline-derived CDR1 and CDR2 are MGHRA and YSYEKL. The CDR3 is 17 amino acids. CDR3 protein: CASSPMGGPLSGNTIYF. The CDR3 DNA reads as TGCGCCAGCAGCCCCATGGGGGGTCCGCTCTCTGGAAACACCATATATTTT.

The J gene is TRBJ2-5, the V gene TRBV18, with D maybe TRBD2 (6 bases). The germline V gene encodes CDR1 KGHSH and CDR2 LQKENI. The CDR3 consists of 15 residues. V was pared by 2 bases and J by 4 bases, with 14 bases between. DNA of the CDR3: TGTGCCAGCTCACCAAGGGGACTTGCTTTAGAGACCCAGTACTTC. Its translation is CASSPRGLALETQYF. Complete variable domain (other parts from reference TRBV18 and TRBJ2-5): NAGVMQNPRHLVRRRGQEARLRCSPMKGHSHVYWYRQLPEEGLKFMVYLQKENIIDESGMPKERFSAEFPKEGPSILRIQQVVRGDSAAYFCASSPRGLALETQYFGPGTRLLVL.

This chain connects TRBV27 to TRBJ2-5; TRBD2 matches 9 bases. Per the germline V gene, CDR1 is MNHEY and CDR2 is SMNVEV (reference sequence). V lost 2 bases, J lost 3 bases, and 16 bases stayed unmatched. The CDR3 contains 19 residues. CDR3 in amino acids: CASSLIPSGVAGDKETQYF. CDR3 sequence (DNA): TGTGCCAGCAGTTTAATCCCCTCAGGGGTAGCGGGGGATAAAGAGACCCAGTACTTC.

V usage is TRBV5-1 and J usage is TRBJ2-1, with 9 bases aligning to TRBD2. Trimming cost V 5 bases and J 0 bases; bases outside gene matches: 0. Germline CDR1 is SGHRS and CDR2 is YFSETQ. This CDR3 is built from 14 residues. The CDR3 protein is CASRTSGSYNEQFF. CDR3 sequence (DNA): TGCGCCAGCAGGACTAGCGGCTCCTACAATGAGCAGTTCTTC.

This clone was detected a few times. This sequence joins TRBV7-2 and TRBJ1-3; 7 bases map to TRBD1. Trimming at V came to 3 bases and at J to 2 bases, leaving 1 base not matched to a gene. The germline V gene has CDR1 SGHTA and CDR2 FQGNSA. There are 14 residues in the CDR3. In DNA form, the CDR3 reads TGTGCCAGCAGCTTTGACAGGGCTGGAAACACCATATATTTT. Amino acid sequence: CASSFDRAGNTIYF.

The genes are TRBV6-2 or TRBV6-3 and TRBJ1-5; 7 bases agree with TRBD1. The CDR3 has 16 amino acids. The germline V gene has CDR1 MNHEY and CDR2 SVGEGT. V lost 0 bases to trimming and J lost 1 base; unmatched junction nucleotides: 3. The CDR3 protein is CASSYSTGSSNQPQHF. The CDR3 region has the DNA TGTGCCAGCAGTTACTCGACAGGGTCAAGCAATCAGCCCCAGCATTTT.

This chain connects TRBV7-3 to TRBJ2-1; 13 positions agree with TRBD2. The CDR3 covers 17 residues. V shed 1 base, J shed 6 bases, and the junction held 6 bases outside the gene matches. From germline, CDR1 is SGHTA and CDR2 FQGTGA. CDR3 nucleotides: TGTGCCAGCAGCTTAAAAGGACTAGCGGGGGCGGGCAATGAGCAGTTCTTC. It codes for CASSLKGLAGAGNEQFF.

The table lists this clone with a count of one. This chain connects TRBV7-9 to TRBJ2-1, with 8 bases identical to TRBD1. The V gene's germline CDR1 is SEHNR and CDR2 FQNEAQ (reference sequence). The CDR3 extends over 15 amino acids. Trimming cost V 4 bases and J 7 bases; bases outside gene matches: 9. DNA for the CDR3: TGTGCCAGCAGCTCTATGGACAGGGAATGGAATGAGCAGTTCTTC. Its translation: CASSSMDREWNEQFF.

The chain combines TRBV13 with TRBJ2-5; D perhaps matches TRBD2 (6 bases). This CDR3 comprises 16 residues. V lost 2 bases and J lost 1, with 14 bases in between. Germline values: CDR1 PRHDT, CDR2 FYEKMQ (reference sequence). CDR3 residues: CASSLMAGPRQETQYF. CDR3 bases: TGTGCCAGCAGCTTAATGGCGGGGCCCCGCCAAGAGACCCAGTACTTC.

The rearrangement uses TRBV15 and TRBJ2-1; no clear D. In germline, CDR1 is LNHNV, CDR2 YYDKDF (reference sequence). The CDR3 is 14 amino acids. V was pared by 0 bases and J by 3 bases, with 6 bases between. The CDR3 spells CATSRDAVYNEQFF. CDR3 sequence (DNA): TGTGCCACCAGCAGAGATGCAGTCTACAATGAGCAGTTCTTC.

This chain links TRBV29-1 with TRBJ1-1; no clear D gene. V was trimmed by 7 bases and J by 3 bases, leaving 9 bases between them. The CDR3 is 11 residues long. CDR1 is SQVTM, CDR2 ANQGSEA, per germline. DNA of the CDR3: TGCAGCGGCAGTGCGGACACTGAAGCTTTCTTT. It yields the protein CSGSADTEAFF.

The rearrangement joins TRBV7-2 to TRBJ2-7, with 9 nucleotides matching TRBD1. The trim removed 5 bases at V and 0 bases at J, leaving 11 bases unmatched. In germline, CDR1 is SGHTA, CDR2 FQGNSA. This CDR3 has 17 amino acids. The CDR3 DNA sequence: TGTGCCAGCAGCCGTAGCAGCCGGGACAGGGCCTCCTACGAGCAGTACTTC. The encoded protein is CASSRSSRDRASYEQYF. Drawing the rest from reference TRBV7-2 and TRBJ2-7, the complete variable domain is GAGVSQSPSNKVTEKGKDVELRCDPISGHTALYWYRQSLGQGLEFLIYFQGNSAPDKSGLPSDRFSAERTGGSVSTLTIQRTQQEDSAVYLCASSRSSRDRASYEQYFGPGTRLTVT.

V usage is TRBV9 and J usage is TRBJ2-1, with 11 bases lining up with TRBD2. Germline assignment: CDR1 SGDLS and CDR2 YYNGEE. This CDR3 is 20 amino acids long. V lost 4 bases and J lost 0; bases outside the gene matches: 15. The CDR3 spells CASSPRLAGTSDGSYNEQFF. CDR3 nucleotide sequence: TGTGCCAGCAGCCCACGACTAGCGGGGACGTCAGACGGCTCCTACAATGAGCAGTTCTTC.

The gene calls are TRBV29-1 and TRBJ2-1, with TRBD1 identical over 10 bases. Germline CDR1 reads SQVTM; CDR2 reads ANQGSEA. V was pared by 6 bases and J by 4 bases, with 9 bases of the junction left unmatched. The CDR3 sequence is 15 residues long. The CDR3 region is CSVGGTGEEYNEQFF. CDR3 DNA: TGCAGCGTGGGAGGGACAGGGGAAGAATACAATGAGCAGTTCTTC.

The sample holds one count of this clone. J is TRBJ1-3 and V is TRBV4-3; the D gene is possibly TRBD1 (6 bases). V was cut by 0 bases and J by 5 bases, with 8 bases left in between. Looked up from germline, CDR1 is LGHNA and CDR2 is YSLEER. CDR3 length: 14 residues. Here the CDR3 DNA reads TGCGCCAGCAGCCAAGAGAGGGGGAGAAACACCATATATTTT. Translated, it gives CASSQERGRNTIYF.

With regard to this clone: Relative to the germline gene, one junction end is altered; a read error may explain this. The chain couples TRBV12-3 or TRBV12-4 to TRBJ1-4; TRBD1 aligns across 9 bases. This CDR3 spans 12 amino acids. Here the CDR3 reads CASSDRDRERSF. CDR3 DNA: TGTGCCAGCAGCGACCGGGACAGGGAACGTTCCTTT.

The gene calls are TRBV30 and TRBJ1-5; TRBD1 matches at 7 bases. Germline V gives CDR1 GTSNPN, CDR2 SVGIG (reference sequence). The CDR3 totals 14 residues. The V and J ends lost 1 base and 11 bases, in that order; junction bases with no gene match: 11. The CDR3 region has the DNA TGTGCCTGGAGTGCCAGGGGGAAGGGTTCAGCCCAGCATTTT. Translation: CAWSARGKGSAQHF. The full variable domain, its missing parts supplied by reference TRBV30 and TRBJ1-5, is SQTIHQWPATLVQPVGSPLSLECTVEGTSNPNLYWYRQAAGRGLQLLFYSVGIGQISSEVPQNLSASRPQDRQFILSSKKLLLSDSGFYLCAWSARGKGSAQHFGDGTRLSIL.

The chain uses TRBV2 and TRBJ1-4; D perhaps matches TRBD1 (5 bases). Between the trimmed V and J ends, which lost 6 bases and 5 bases, there was a span of 10 bases. CDR1 is SNHLY, CDR2 FYNNEI, per germline. The CDR3 spans 13 residues. The CDR3 protein is CASREGLNEKLFF. CDR3 bases: TGTGCCAGCAGGGAGGGGCTGAATGAAAAACTGTTTTTT.

This chain joins TRBV11-3 and TRBJ2-2; the match to TRBD2 covers 10 bases. The V and J ends lost 8 bases and 0 bases, in that order; junction bases with no gene match: 12. This CDR3 comprises 18 residues. Germline V gives CDR1 SGHNT, CDR2 YENEEA. The CDR3 DNA sequence: TGTGCCAGCCGAGACTCCGGGACTAGCGTCTCGAACACCGGGGAGCTGTTTTTT. It yields the protein CASRDSGTSVSNTGELFF.

This clone was seen just once. In DNA form, the CDR3 reads TGCAGCGTTGAGACTGCGCGTGGAAACACCATATATTTT. It encodes CSVETARGNTIYF. The chain is built from TRBV29-1 and TRBJ1-3, with D unresolved. There are 13 residues in the CDR3. The V end lost 3 bases, the J end lost 3 bases, and 9 bases lay between the germline ends. Germline V gene sequence: CDR1 SQVTM, CDR2 ANQGSEA.

The gene calls are TRBV2 and TRBJ2-1; 9 nucleotides agree with TRBD2. CDR1 is SNHLY, CDR2 FYNNEI, per germline. This CDR3 comprises 17 residues. The junction had 10 bases not matched to a gene; V was cut back by 0 bases and J by 7 bases. The CDR3 DNA reads as TGTGCCAGCAGTGAAGCGGAACGGCGGGGGGGCCCTAATGAGCAGTTCTTC. Translated, it gives CASSEAERRGGPNEQFF.

The chain is built from TRBV6-5 and TRBJ1-5; TRBD1 agrees at 10 bases. Germline CDR1 MNHEY, CDR2 SVGAGI. The V gene end was trimmed by 0 bases and the J gene end by 2 bases; junction bases not matched to a gene: 1. This CDR3 is 16 amino acids long. CDR3: CASSYSGTGGNQPQHF. Here the CDR3 DNA reads TGTGCCAGCAGTTACTCAGGGACAGGGGGCAATCAGCCCCAGCATTTT.

The chain couples TRBV18 to TRBJ1-6, with D hard to call. CDR3 length: 14 amino acids. Germline CDR1 KGHSH, CDR2 LQKENI. Trimming removed 5 bases at V and 3 bases at J, with 8 bases between. As DNA, the CDR3 is TGTGCCAGCTCAGAGGGCCACTATAATTCACCCCTCCACTTT. Translation: CASSEGHYNSPLHF.

The V call is TRBV7-2, the J call TRBJ2-7; 11 bases are shared with TRBD2. V was pared by 5 bases and J by 6 bases, with 15 bases of the junction left unmatched. The germline CDR1 and CDR2 sequences are SGHTA and FQGNSA. This CDR3 region has 17 residues. Here the CDR3 DNA reads TGTGCCAGCAGCCGCGGACTACTAGCGGGGGTTCAGGGCGAGCAGTACGTC. It yields the protein CASSRGLLAGVQGEQYV.

The genes are TRBV19 and TRBJ2-3; 7 positions agree with TRBD2. J gave up 1 base and V 3 bases, and 7 bases lay outside the gene matches. The V gene's germline CDR1 is LNHDA and CDR2 SQIVND (reference sequence). CDR3 length: 16 residues. CDR3 residues: CASSISVGGGTDTQYF. The CDR3 DNA follows: TGTGCCAGTAGTATTTCGGTTGGGGGGGGCACAGATACGCAGTATTTT.

CDR3 sequence reads: CASSSSTGRKLIYGYTF. The CDR3 DNA sequence: TGTGCCAGCAGCTCATCGACAGGGAGGAAACTAATCTATGGCTACACCTTC. V and J are TRBV7-8 and TRBJ1-2; 7 bases agree with TRBD1. Germline V lookup: CDR1 SGHVS, CDR2 FQNEAQ. The CDR3 is 17 amino acids. V shed 4 bases and J 4 bases; nucleotides not matched to a gene: 15.